These T cell receptor beta chains were read from a single sample in a study of blood T cell repertoires in COVID-19. Generated by immunoSEQ multiplex PCR, the TCRdb table keeps only in-frame clones and is missing some. The sample shows a few hundred thousand clones, approximately 84% of them seen only once. Sequenced: PBMCs or T cells enriched from blood (not recorded which). The source of these receptors is a woman aged 30 to 39 who had recovered from COVID-19. Each CDR3 is given with its conserved first and last residue. Fields, in order: CDR3 length, clone size, V gene, J gene, D gene, CDR3 protein, CDR3 DNA. A D gene is named only where the DNA matches it firmly. Clone size is shown for a subset of rows, as once, few, many or a class of expanded clone.

CDR3 length: 17
clone size: .
V gene: TRBV11-3
J gene: TRBJ1-5
D gene: TRBD1
CDR3 protein: CASSFIRDRESRQPQHF
CDR3 DNA: TGTGCCAGCAGCTTTATAAGGGACAGGGAGAGTCGGCAGCCCCAGCATTTT

CDR3 length: 14
clone size: once
V gene: TRBV18
J gene: TRBJ2-7
D gene: .
CDR3 protein: CASSRRGQFYEQYF
CDR3 DNA: TGTGCCAGCTCACGGCGCGGACAGTTCTACGAGCAGTACTTC

CDR3 length: 14
clone size: .
V gene: TRBV28
J gene: TRBJ1-3
D gene: .
CDR3 protein: CASSFWSSGNTIYF
CDR3 DNA: TGTGCCAGCAGTTTTTGGAGCTCTGGAAACACCATATATTTT

CDR3 length: 16
clone size: .
V gene: TRBV3-1/TRBV3-2
J gene: TRBJ1-5
D gene: .
CDR3 protein: CASSLSTQGRRQPQHF
CDR3 DNA: TGTGCCAGCAGCCTGTCGACGCAGGGTCGAAGGCAGCCCCAGCATTTT

CDR3 length: 16
clone size: once
V gene: TRBV18
J gene: TRBJ2-3
D gene: TRBD1
CDR3 protein: CASSPGPETGSDTQYF
CDR3 DNA: TGTGCCAGCTCACCCGGACCAGAGACAGGGTCAGATACGCAGTATTTT

CDR3 length: 12
clone size: .
V gene: TRBV28
J gene: TRBJ2-1
D gene: .
CDR3 protein: CASSFGFGGQFF
CDR3 DNA: TGTGCCAGCAGTTTTGGCTTCGGCGGACAGTTCTTC

CDR3 length: 15
clone size: .
V gene: TRBV27
J gene: TRBJ2-1
D gene: TRBD2
CDR3 protein: CASSWEGSSYNEQFF
CDR3 DNA: TGTGCCAGCAGTTGGGAGGGGAGCTCCTACAATGAGCAGTTCTTC

CDR3 length: 14
clone size: .
V gene: TRBV6-5
J gene: TRBJ1-5
D gene: TRBD1
CDR3 protein: CASSYGKTGWSQHF
CDR3 DNA: TGTGCCAGCAGTTACGGGAAGACAGGGTGGTCCCAGCATTTT

CDR3 length: 15
clone size: .
V gene: TRBV5-1
J gene: TRBJ1-2
D gene: .
CDR3 protein: CASSSTTSGGYGYTF
CDR3 DNA: TGCGCCAGCAGCTCGACAACCTCGGGAGGGTACGGCTACACCTTC

CDR3 length: 18
clone size: .
V gene: TRBV6-4
J gene: TRBJ2-1
D gene: .
CDR3 protein: CASSRLSPTESSYNEQFF
CDR3 DNA: TGTGCCAGCAGTCGCCTAAGCCCGACAGAGAGCTCCTACAATGAGCAGTTCTTC

CDR3 length: 13
clone size: .
V gene: TRBV28
J gene: TRBJ1-4
D gene: .
CDR3 protein: CASSFAGWEKLFF
CDR3 DNA: TGTGCCAGCAGTTTCGCGGGTTGGGAAAAACTGTTTTTT

CDR3 length: 13
clone size: .
V gene: TRBV27
J gene: TRBJ1-1
D gene: .
CDR3 protein: CASSLQGNTEAFF
CDR3 DNA: TGTGCCAGCAGTTTACAGGGGAACACTGAAGCTTTCTTT

CDR3 length: 12
clone size: .
V gene: TRBV30
J gene: TRBJ2-7
D gene: .
CDR3 protein: CAWRGDSYEQYF
CDR3 DNA: TGTGCCTGGAGGGGAGATTCCTACGAGCAGTACTTC

CDR3 length: 17
clone size: .
V gene: TRBV3-1/TRBV3-2
J gene: TRBJ2-2
D gene: TRBD2
CDR3 protein: CASSPPRASGRGGELFF
CDR3 DNA: TGTGCCAGCAGCCCCCCCCGGGCTAGCGGGAGAGGAGGGGAGCTGTTTTTT

CDR3 length: 13
clone size: .
V gene: TRBV12-3/TRBV12-4
J gene: TRBJ2-2
D gene: .
CDR3 protein: CASSAADTGELFF
CDR3 DNA: TGTGCCAGCAGTGCGGCGGACACCGGGGAGCTGTTTTTT

CDR3 length: 13
clone size: .
V gene: TRBV12-3/TRBV12-4
J gene: TRBJ1-2
D gene: .
CDR3 protein: CASSPLRGYGYTF
CDR3 DNA: TGTGCCAGCAGCCCCTTGCGAGGCTATGGCTACACCTTC

CDR3 length: 17
clone size: .
V gene: TRBV16
J gene: TRBJ1-6
D gene: .
CDR3 protein: CASSQSKGSGYNSPLHF
CDR3 DNA: TGTGCCAGCAGCCAATCGAAAGGGTCGGGATATAATTCACCCCTCCACTTT

CDR3 length: 15
clone size: .
V gene: TRBV30
J gene: TRBJ1-1
D gene: .
CDR3 protein: CAWSVGGLRDTEAFF
CDR3 DNA: TGTGCCTGGAGCGTGGGGGGGCTGAGGGACACTGAAGCTTTCTTT

CDR3 length: 14
clone size: few
V gene: TRBV6-1
J gene: TRBJ1-1
D gene: .
CDR3 protein: CASSDYQGNTEAFF
CDR3 DNA: TGTGCCAGCAGTGATTACCAGGGGAACACTGAAGCTTTCTTT

CDR3 length: 14
clone size: .
V gene: TRBV15
J gene: TRBJ2-1
D gene: .
CDR3 protein: CATSRQDSYNEQFF
CDR3 DNA: TGTGCCACCAGTAGACAGGACTCCTACAATGAGCAGTTCTTC

CDR3 length: 16
clone size: .
V gene: TRBV4-1
J gene: TRBJ2-7
D gene: .
CDR3 protein: CASSQERASFSYEQYF
CDR3 DNA: TGCGCCAGCAGCCAAGAAAGAGCGAGTTTCTCCTACGAGCAGTACTTC

CDR3 length: 18
clone size: .
V gene: TRBV11-2
J gene: TRBJ2-2
D gene: TRBD2
CDR3 protein: CASSLGYITSGSSGELFF
CDR3 DNA: TGTGCCAGCAGCTTAGGGTACATCACTAGCGGGAGTAGCGGGGAGCTGTTTTTT

CDR3 length: 13
clone size: .
V gene: TRBV28
J gene: TRBJ2-7
D gene: .
CDR3 protein: CASSFERTYEQYF
CDR3 DNA: TGTGCCAGCAGTTTCGAACGGACTTACGAGCAGTACTTC

CDR3 length: 15
clone size: .
V gene: TRBV27
J gene: TRBJ2-3
D gene: TRBD2
CDR3 protein: CASSHQRGGLRTQYF
CDR3 DNA: TGTGCCAGCAGTCACCAGCGGGGGGGTTTACGTACGCAGTATTTT

CDR3 length: 18
clone size: once
V gene: TRBV3-1/TRBV3-2
J gene: TRBJ2-3
D gene: TRBD2
CDR3 protein: CASSQDLPSLAGGDTQYF
CDR3 DNA: TGTGCCAGCAGCCAAGATTTGCCCAGTCTAGCGGGAGGAGATACGCAGTATTTT

CDR3 length: 14
clone size: .
V gene: TRBV5-1
J gene: TRBJ1-1
D gene: .
CDR3 protein: CASSTQGRGTEAFF
CDR3 DNA: TGCGCCAGCAGCACACAGGGTAGAGGCACTGAAGCTTTCTTT

CDR3 length: 13
clone size: .
V gene: TRBV7-9
J gene: TRBJ2-7
D gene: .
CDR3 protein: CASSLVPRDEQYF
CDR3 DNA: TGTGCCAGCAGCTTAGTTCCCAGGGACGAGCAGTACTTC

CDR3 length: 16
clone size: .
V gene: TRBV20-1
J gene: TRBJ2-1
D gene: TRBD1
CDR3 protein: CSASKAGDRENNEQFF
CDR3 DNA: TGCAGTGCTAGTAAGGCCGGGGACAGGGAAAACAATGAGCAGTTCTTC

CDR3 length: 15
clone size: .
V gene: TRBV4-1
J gene: TRBJ2-1
D gene: TRBD2
CDR3 protein: CASSRGTSGYNEQFF
CDR3 DNA: TGCGCCAGCAGCCGCGGGACTAGCGGCTACAATGAGCAGTTCTTC

CDR3 length: 15
clone size: many
V gene: TRBV27
J gene: TRBJ1-4
D gene: TRBD1
CDR3 protein: CASSETRDRNEKLFF
CDR3 DNA: TGTGCCAGCAGTGAAACCCGGGACAGAAATGAAAAACTGTTTTTT

CDR3 length: 17
clone size: .
V gene: TRBV28
J gene: TRBJ1-6
D gene: .
CDR3 protein: CASSSPGSPYYNSPLHF
CDR3 DNA: TGTGCCAGCAGCTCCCCCGGGTCCCCGTACTATAATTCACCCCTCCACTTT

CDR3 length: 14
clone size: .
V gene: TRBV30
J gene: TRBJ1-6
D gene: .
CDR3 protein: CAWSVGGDNSPLHF
CDR3 DNA: TGTGCCTGGAGTGTAGGGGGTGATAATTCACCCCTCCACTTT

CDR3 length: 16
clone size: once
V gene: TRBV10-3
J gene: TRBJ2-1
D gene: .
CDR3 protein: CAISESAADQYNEQFF
CDR3 DNA: TGTGCCATCAGTGAGTCGGCAGCGGACCAATACAATGAGCAGTTCTTC

CDR3 length: 14
clone size: .
V gene: TRBV6-5
J gene: TRBJ1-2
D gene: TRBD1
CDR3 protein: CASRFGQGARGYTF
CDR3 DNA: TGTGCCAGCCGTTTTGGACAGGGGGCTCGCGGCTACACCTTC

CDR3 length: 12
clone size: .
V gene: TRBV29-1
J gene: TRBJ2-5
D gene: TRBD2
CDR3 protein: CSVPLAGETQYF
CDR3 DNA: TGCAGCGTTCCGCTAGCGGGAGAGACCCAGTACTTC

CDR3 length: 14
clone size: .
V gene: TRBV2
J gene: TRBJ2-5
D gene: TRBD2
CDR3 protein: CASKAGGPVETQYF
CDR3 DNA: TGTGCCAGCAAAGCGGGAGGGCCAGTGGAGACCCAGTACTTC

CDR3 length: 13
clone size: .
V gene: TRBV7-9
J gene: TRBJ1-5
D gene: .
CDR3 protein: CASSQSEDQPQHF
CDR3 DNA: TGTGCCAGCAGCCAGAGTGAGGATCAGCCCCAGCATTTT

CDR3 length: 16
clone size: once
V gene: TRBV5-1
J gene: TRBJ2-1
D gene: TRBD1
CDR3 protein: CASSLAPPGQGAEQFF
CDR3 DNA: TGCGCCAGCAGCTTGGCCCCACCGGGACAGGGGGCGGAGCAGTTCTTC

CDR3 length: 18
clone size: .
V gene: TRBV7-6
J gene: TRBJ1-2
D gene: .
CDR3 protein: CASSLLAGGEQIGYGYTF
CDR3 DNA: TGTGCCAGCAGCTTACTGGCGGGCGGAGAACAAATAGGCTATGGCTACACCTTC

CDR3 length: 14
clone size: once
V gene: TRBV9
J gene: TRBJ2-5
D gene: .
CDR3 protein: CASSGLVEGETQYF
CDR3 DNA: TGTGCCAGCAGCGGACTCGTGGAAGGAGAGACCCAGTACTTC

CDR3 length: 15
clone size: .
V gene: TRBV6-5
J gene: TRBJ1-4
D gene: TRBD1
CDR3 protein: CASSTRTGVEEKLFF
CDR3 DNA: TGTGCCAGCAGTACGCGGACAGGGGTGGAGGAAAAACTGTTTTTT

CDR3 length: 15
clone size: .
V gene: TRBV18
J gene: TRBJ2-3
D gene: .
CDR3 protein: CASSETIASTDTQYF
CDR3 DNA: TGTGCCAGCTCAGAGACAATTGCTAGCACAGATACGCAGTATTTT

CDR3 length: 15
clone size: .
V gene: TRBV5-6
J gene: TRBJ1-1
D gene: TRBD1
CDR3 protein: CASSLVTGGITEAFF
CDR3 DNA: TGTGCCAGCAGCTTGGTCACAGGGGGCATAACTGAAGCTTTCTTT

CDR3 length: 16
clone size: .
V gene: TRBV7-9
J gene: TRBJ2-3
D gene: TRBD2
CDR3 protein: CASSLGRLAGGDTQYF
CDR3 DNA: TGTGCCAGCAGCTTAGGACGGCTAGCGGGAGGAGATACGCAGTATTTT

CDR3 length: 14
clone size: .
V gene: TRBV5-6
J gene: TRBJ2-7
D gene: .
CDR3 protein: CASSFQPLTYEQYF
CDR3 DNA: TGTGCCAGCAGCTTTCAACCACTAACCTACGAGCAGTACTTC

CDR3 length: 13
clone size: .
V gene: TRBV30
J gene: TRBJ2-7
D gene: .
CDR3 protein: CAWSPGSSYEQYF
CDR3 DNA: TGTGCCTGGAGCCCGGGGAGCTCCTACGAGCAGTACTTC

CDR3 length: 13
clone size: .
V gene: TRBV12-3/TRBV12-4
J gene: TRBJ2-1
D gene: .
CDR3 protein: CASSGDSYNEQFF
CDR3 DNA: TGTGCCAGCAGCGGGGACTCTTACAATGAGCAGTTCTTC

CDR3 length: 19
clone size: .
V gene: TRBV4-1
J gene: TRBJ2-5
D gene: TRBD2
CDR3 protein: CASSLRPGTSGGAEETQYF
CDR3 DNA: TGCGCCAGCAGCCTTCGCCCCGGGACTAGCGGGGGGGCCGAAGAGACCCAGTACTTC

CDR3 length: 16
clone size: .
V gene: TRBV7-2
J gene: TRBJ1-2
D gene: TRBD1
CDR3 protein: CASSFYLTGRNYGYTF
CDR3 DNA: TGTGCCAGCAGCTTTTACCTGACAGGGCGCAACTATGGCTACACCTTC

CDR3 length: 15
clone size: .
V gene: TRBV3-1/TRBV3-2
J gene: TRBJ2-7
D gene: .
CDR3 protein: CASSQEGVGAYEQYF
CDR3 DNA: TGTGCCAGCAGCCAAGAAGGGGTAGGCGCCTACGAGCAGTACTTC

CDR3 length: 13
clone size: .
V gene: TRBV4-1
J gene: TRBJ2-7
D gene: .
CDR3 protein: CASSQDQSYEQYF
CDR3 DNA: TGCGCCAGCAGCCAAGATCAGTCCTACGAGCAGTACTTC

CDR3 length: 12
clone size: few
V gene: TRBV28
J gene: TRBJ2-7
D gene: .
CDR3 protein: CASSTGTYEQYF
CDR3 DNA: TGTGCCAGCAGCACAGGGACCTACGAGCAGTACTTC

CDR3 length: 13
clone size: .
V gene: TRBV10-3
J gene: TRBJ1-2
D gene: TRBD1
CDR3 protein: CAISEGQDYGYTF
CDR3 DNA: TGTGCCATCAGTGAAGGACAGGACTATGGCTACACCTTC

CDR3 length: 13
clone size: once
V gene: TRBV30
J gene: TRBJ1-1
D gene: .
CDR3 protein: CAWSVMTNTEAFF
CDR3 DNA: TGTGCCTGGAGTGTAATGACAAACACTGAAGCTTTCTTT

CDR3 length: 15
clone size: .
V gene: TRBV7-2
J gene: TRBJ2-7
D gene: TRBD2
CDR3 protein: CASSSTSGGPHEQYF
CDR3 DNA: TGTGCCAGCAGCTCAACTAGCGGGGGCCCCCACGAGCAGTACTTC